This T cell receptor beta chain is from a study of OX40 agonist ivuxolimab in advanced cancers. Broader study findings: Expanded clones belonging to CD8+ T cells outnumbered, on average, those of CD4+. Certain nonresponding patients likewise had low normalized T-cell clonal expansion.

Per the germline V gene, CDR1 is SGHTA and CDR2 is FQGTGA. This CDR3 has 15 residues. Trimming removed 5 bases at V and 1 base at J, with 14 bases between. Profiling relied on immunoSEQ multiplex PCR, and the TCRdb table lists in-frame clones only, not all of them. The table has tens of thousands of clones, around 84% seen once. Points on this clone: Its antigen is currently unknown.

The clonotype was recovered from an adult with an advanced solid tumor such as melanoma, head and neck, liver or kidney cancer. Sequencing used CD4+ or CD8+ T cells sorted from blood, obtained in a trial of the OX40 agonist ivuxolimab. The V call is TRBV7-3, the J call TRBJ1-1; the D is unclear. The CDR3 nucleotides read TGTGCCAGCAGCCTGCATGGAGGCAGGAACACTGAAGCTTTCTTT. Translation: CASSLHGGRNTEAFF. The full variable domain, completed using reference TRBV7-3 and TRBJ1-1, is GAGVSQTPSNKVTEKGKYVELRCDPISGHTALYWYRQSLGQGPEFLIYFQGTGAADDSGLPNDRFFAVRPEGSVSTLKIQRTERGDSAVYLCASSLHGGRNTEAFFGQGTRLTVV.